The following is a T cell receptor (beta chain) sequence with its context. Its matching antigen is unknown. Trimming shortened V by 3 bases and J by 1 base, and 12 bases separated the two germline ends. This CDR3 region has 16 residues. Germline V gene sequence: CDR1 ENHRY, CDR2 SYGVKD. TCRdb reprocessed the reads with MiXCR, giving one entry per CDR3 protein. The sample holds hundreds of thousands of distinct CDR3 sequences, 24% seen once. These data come from a study of T cell repertoires in cytomegalovirus infection. Study as a whole: It was the public TCR beta signatures that indicated both CMV infection and matching HLA type. Study outcomes and limitations: Adding up the frequency of public TCR beta families identified people who carried CMV plus the relevant HLA. Ex vivo, HLA-C-restricted CMV-specific TCR beta clonotypes prevailed over the rest of the response.

The receptor's source is a human donor in good health (CMV status not recorded). Some clones in this sample may be carry-over from other donors' samples. The sample was CD8+ T cells from PBMCs. V and J are TRBV10-3 and TRBJ2-2; D gene ambiguous. CDR3 bases: TGTGCCATCAGTGACCCGAACGCCATGAACACCGGGGAGCTGTTTTTT. Translated: CAISDPNAMNTGELFF.